The 23 T cell receptor beta chains presented below share a single source sample, sequenced in a study of T cell responses to AZD1222 COVID-19 vaccine. Produced via immunoSEQ multiplex PCR; TCRdb's table is partial and in-frame only. The data show more than 75,000 clones, 83% seen once. The sequencing here drew on peripheral blood, taken 28 days after the second AZD1222 dose. These receptors were obtained from an adult who received the AZD1222 COVID-19 vaccine.

The chain couples TRBV6-5 to TRBJ1-1; 7 nucleotides match TRBD1. The V gene's germline CDR1 is MNHEY and CDR2 SVGAGI. J was trimmed by 5 bases and V by 2 bases; bases with no gene match: 5. The CDR3 is made up of 14 amino acids. The CDR3 DNA reads TGTGCCAGCAGTTACAGGGGGCTCGGGACTGAAGCTTTCTTT. Protein sequence: CASSYRGLGTEAFF.

The chain joins TRBV10-3 to TRBJ1-4; TRBD1 agrees at 8 bases. Per the germline V gene, CDR1 is ENHRY and CDR2 is SYGVKD. The CDR3 has 15 residues. V was clipped by 0 bases and J by 7 bases; unmatched bases: 4. DNA of the CDR3: TGTGCCATCAGTGAGTCCCGGACAGGGTTTGAAAAACTGTTTTTT. Protein sequence: CAISESRTGFEKLFF.

This chain uses TRBV19 with TRBJ1-3; D is undetermined. This CDR3 is built from 15 residues. CDR1 and CDR2 from the germline V gene are LNHDA and SQIVND (reference sequence). Deletions cut 7 bases from V and 1 base from J, with 14 bases between. DNA for the CDR3: TGTGCCAGTACCAAGCGGTCTGCTTCTGGAAACACCATATATTTT. Translating gives CASTKRSASGNTIYF.

The chain uses TRBV5-1 and TRBJ1-1; no firm D call. V was shortened by 0 bases and J by 7 bases, with 10 bases between the two germline ends. The CDR3 spans 13 residues. Germline CDR1 and CDR2: SGHRS and YFSETQ. The CDR3 reads CASSLERADEAFF. CDR3 sequence (DNA): TGCGCCAGCAGCTTGGAGAGGGCGGATGAAGCTTTCTTT.

The V and J genes are TRBV24-1 and TRBJ2-1; D not certain. This CDR3 has 15 amino acids. Trimming left V 3 bases short and J 9 bases short, with 17 bases between. Germline CDR1 is KGHDR and CDR2 is SFDVKD. The DNA for the CDR3 is TGTGCCACCAGTGATGGTCCCCCGTCGATCGTTGAGCAGTTCTTC. Protein: CATSDGPPSIVEQFF.

The chain recombines TRBV27 with TRBJ1-2; 9 bases align to TRBD1. CDR3 size: 15 residues. V lost 0 bases and J lost 7; bases outside the gene matches: 6. Germline assignment: CDR1 MNHEY and CDR2 SMNVEV (reference sequence). The CDR3 bases are TGTGCCAGCAGTTTATCTGGACAGGGGAGAGGTGGCTACACCTTC. Its translation is CASSLSGQGRGGYTF.

The chain employs TRBV27 and TRBJ2-7; maybe TRBD2 (5 bases). Trimming pared 8 bases from V and 4 bases from J, leaving 15 bases between. CDR1 and CDR2 (germline): MNHEY, SMNVEV (reference sequence). This CDR3 is 13 amino acids long. The CDR3 reads CASFMDWRYEQYF. The CDR3 coding sequence is TGTGCCAGCTTCATGGACTGGAGGTACGAGCAGTACTTC.

The chain has TRBV10-3 and TRBJ1-1, with 10 bases identical to TRBD1. Germline CDR1 reads ENHRY; CDR2 reads SYGVKD. The CDR3 covers 13 residues. V lost 4 bases and J lost 10; bases outside the gene matches: 6. The CDR3 bases are TGTGCCATCAGTGCGGGGACAGGGGTCGGAGCTTTCTTT. Translation gives CAISAGTGVGAFF.

The V call is TRBV21-1, the J call TRBJ1-2. TRBV21-1 is a pseudogene. The CDR3 is made up of 16 amino acids. CDR3 nucleotides: TGTGCCAGCAGCAAACAGAGGGGGGCCAATAACTATGGCTACACCTTC. Amino acids: CASSKQRGANNYGYTF.

The chain links TRBV7-9 to TRBJ2-5, with D maybe TRBD1 (6 bases). The CDR3 spans 17 residues. V lost 5 bases to trimming and J lost 5 bases, with 24 bases between them. CDR1 is SEHNR and CDR2 is FQNEAQ in the germline V gene (reference sequence). CDR3: CASSVGGVRWDAETQYF. The CDR3 bases are TGTGCCAGCAGCGTAGGGGGAGTAAGGTGGGACGCTGAGACCCAGTACTTC.

The rearrangement uses TRBV27 and TRBJ1-5; TRBD1 agrees at 8 bases. V lost 6 bases, J lost 6 bases, and 7 bases stayed unmatched. CDR1 and CDR2 from the germline V gene are MNHEY and SMNVEV (reference sequence). The CDR3 extends over 14 amino acids. CDR3 amino acids: CASRLGQGGQPQHF. CDR3 nucleotides: TGTGCCAGCAGATTAGGACAGGGAGGTCAGCCCCAGCATTTT.

This clone has just one count. The chain employs TRBV2 and TRBJ1-5; D is possibly TRBD1 (5 bases). The CDR3 totals 15 residues. Germline V gene lookup returns CDR1 SNHLY and CDR2 FYNNEI. V lost 5 bases, J lost 2 bases, and 13 bases lay in between. CDR3 sequence (DNA): TGTGCCAGCAGTCCCAGGGTCGGGGGCAATCAGCCCCAGCATTTT. Its translation: CASSPRVGGNQPQHF.

The CDR3 region has the DNA TGTGCCAGCAGCTTAGTAGCAGGGGGCCCCTATAATTCACCCCTCCACTTT. It specifies CASSLVAGGPYNSPLHF. The chain has TRBV7-2 and TRBJ1-6; 8 bases align to TRBD1. The CDR3 is made up of 17 amino acids. With V trimmed by 1 base and J by 2 bases, 4 bases remained unmatched. Germline loops: CDR1 SGHTA, CDR2 FQGNSA.

V gene TRBV5-1 combines with J gene TRBJ1-2, with 9 bases identical to TRBD1. Trimming at V came to 4 bases and at J to 1 base, leaving 5 bases not matched to a gene. There are 15 residues in the CDR3. In germline, CDR1 is SGHRS, CDR2 YFSETQ. The CDR3 region has the DNA TGCGCCAGCAGCCGCGGACAGGGGAGTAACTATGGCTACACCTTC. Its translation: CASSRGQGSNYGYTF. The whole variable domain, filled in from reference TRBV5-1 and TRBJ1-2, reads KAGVTQTPRYLIKTRGQQVTLSCSPISGHRSVSWYQQTPGQGLQFLFEYFSETQRNKGNFPGRFSGRQFSNSRSEMNVSTLELGDSALYLCASSRGQGSNYGYTFGSGTRLTVV.

This sequence joins TRBV10-3 and TRBJ2-1; possibly TRBD1 for D (6 bases). This CDR3 contains 13 residues. The V end was cut by 5 bases, the J end by 5 bases, with 10 bases between. Germline V gene data show CDR1 as ENHRY and CDR2 as SYGVKD. For the CDR3, the DNA is TGTGCCATCAGTCATGGGACAAACAATGAGCAGTTCTTC. Translating it yields CAISHGTNNEQFF.

The V and J genes are TRBV28 and TRBJ1-6, with TRBD1 matching over 8 bases. The germline V gene encodes CDR1 MDHEN and CDR2 SYDVKM. The CDR3 has 20 amino acids. The trim removed 1 base at V and 7 bases at J, leaving 18 bases unmatched. CDR3 coding DNA: TGTGCCAGCAGTTTATACCCCGCCCGGGGCAGGGGGCGAGAGAATTCACCCCTCCACTTT. Protein sequence: CASSLYPARGRGRENSPLHF.

This chain uses TRBV15 with TRBJ1-3; D gene ambiguous. V gave up 0 bases and J gave up 3 bases, with 15 bases separating them. Germline CDR1 and CDR2: LNHNV and YYDKDF (reference sequence). The CDR3 spans 17 residues. The CDR3 reads CATSRDKGLRVGNTIYF. In DNA form, the CDR3 reads TGTGCCACCAGCAGAGATAAGGGTTTGAGGGTTGGAAACACCATATATTTT.

This clone was seen only once. This rearrangement joins TRBV2 to TRBJ1-4; TRBD1 is a possible D gene (6 bases). CDR3 length equals 14 residues. Between the trimmed V and J ends, which lost 1 base and 7 bases, there was a span of 10 bases. CDR1 is SNHLY and CDR2 is FYNNEI in the germline V gene. This CDR3 reads CASSEGGGSEKLFF. For the CDR3, the DNA is TGTGCCAGCAGTGAAGGGGGGGGCAGTGAAAAACTGTTTTTT.

The chain has TRBV6-4 and TRBJ2-3; D is ambiguous. Germline V gene data show CDR1 as MRHNA and CDR2 as SNTAGT. This CDR3 has 11 residues. The germline V and J ends were trimmed by 8 bases and 5 bases, with 8 bases remaining between them. CDR3 protein: CASRLGDTQYF. The CDR3 nucleotides are TGTGCCAGCCGCTTGGGAGATACGCAGTATTTT.

The chain joins TRBV21-1 to TRBJ2-1. TRBV21-1 is shown as a pseudogene. The CDR3 sequence is 16 residues long. CDR3 sequence: CASSKEGTTGSNEQFF. CDR3 in DNA: TGTGCCAGCAGCAAAGAGGGGACGACGGGCAGCAATGAGCAGTTCTTC.

V usage is TRBV7-2 and J usage is TRBJ1-3; D call uncertain. CDR3 length equals 16 residues. From germline, CDR1 is SGHTA and CDR2 FQGNSA. V lost 1 base and J 2 bases, leaving 12 bases between the germline ends. The CDR3 DNA sequence: TGTGCCAGCAGCTTAGAGGCCGCGGCTACTGGAAACACCATATATTTT. Translating it yields CASSLEAAATGNTIYF.

V usage is TRBV14 and J usage is TRBJ1-2; D is possibly TRBD1 (5 bases). The CDR3 extends over 15 amino acids. The V and J ends lost 4 bases and 2 bases respectively, with 14 bases between them. Germline V gene data show CDR1 as SGHDN and CDR2 as FVKESK. CDR3 nucleotides: TGTGCCAGCAGCCCCCTCGGGGACCCGAACTATGGCTACACCTTC. Its translation is CASSPLGDPNYGYTF.

The V and J genes are TRBV11-2 and TRBJ1-4; D ambiguous. This CDR3 contains 14 residues. Per the germline V gene, CDR1 is SGHAT and CDR2 is FQNNGV. Trimming removed 2 bases at V and 6 bases at J, with 10 bases between. As DNA, the CDR3 is TGTGCCAGCAGCTTAAATAGGCGAGATGAAAAACTGTTTTTT. Its translation is CASSLNRRDEKLFF.